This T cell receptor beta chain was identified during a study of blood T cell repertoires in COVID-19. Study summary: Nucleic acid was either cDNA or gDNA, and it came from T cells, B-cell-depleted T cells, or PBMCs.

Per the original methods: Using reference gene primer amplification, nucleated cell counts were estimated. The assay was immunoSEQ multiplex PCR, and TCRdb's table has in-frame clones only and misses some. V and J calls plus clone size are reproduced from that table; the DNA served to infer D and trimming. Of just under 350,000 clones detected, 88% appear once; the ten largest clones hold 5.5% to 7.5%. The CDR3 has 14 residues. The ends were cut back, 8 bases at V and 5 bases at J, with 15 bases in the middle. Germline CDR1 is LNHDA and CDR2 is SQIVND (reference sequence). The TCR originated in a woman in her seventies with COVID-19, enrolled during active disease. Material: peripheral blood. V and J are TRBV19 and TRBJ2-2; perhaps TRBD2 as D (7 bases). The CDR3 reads CASLAGALTGELFF. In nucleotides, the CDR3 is TGTGCCAGTCTGGCGGGGGCGCTAACCGGGGAGCTGTTTTTT. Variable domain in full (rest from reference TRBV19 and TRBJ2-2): DGGITQSPKYLFRKEGQNVTLSCEQNLNHDAMYWYRQDPGQGLRLIYYSQIVNDFQKGDIAEGYSVSREKKESFPLTVTSAQKNPTAFYLCASLAGALTGELFFGEGSRLTVL.